The T cell receptor (beta chain) under discussion was sequenced for a study of blood T cell repertoires in COVID-19. Across the study: COVID-19 samples collected from the United States, Italy and Spain covered acute and convalescent phases. T cells, B-cell-depleted T cells, or PBMCs provided the cDNA or gDNA that served as material.

The assay was immunoSEQ multiplex PCR, and TCRdb's table has in-frame clones only and misses some. The table lists approximately 200,000 clones, around 88% of them singletons, with 1.5% in the top ten. This clone was seen more than once but under ten times. The CDR3 contains 12 residues. V lost 5 bases and J lost 8; bases outside the gene matches: 5. Germline-derived CDR1 and CDR2 are MNHEY and SVGAGI. Input material: peripheral blood. V gene TRBV6-5 combines with J gene TRBJ1-1; 7 nucleotides match TRBD1. The origin of this receptor is a man aged 18 to 29 with active or convalescent COVID-19. The CDR3, as DNA: TGTGCCAGCAGTCCGCGGACAGGAGAAGCTTTCTTT. Translation gives CASSPRTGEAFF.